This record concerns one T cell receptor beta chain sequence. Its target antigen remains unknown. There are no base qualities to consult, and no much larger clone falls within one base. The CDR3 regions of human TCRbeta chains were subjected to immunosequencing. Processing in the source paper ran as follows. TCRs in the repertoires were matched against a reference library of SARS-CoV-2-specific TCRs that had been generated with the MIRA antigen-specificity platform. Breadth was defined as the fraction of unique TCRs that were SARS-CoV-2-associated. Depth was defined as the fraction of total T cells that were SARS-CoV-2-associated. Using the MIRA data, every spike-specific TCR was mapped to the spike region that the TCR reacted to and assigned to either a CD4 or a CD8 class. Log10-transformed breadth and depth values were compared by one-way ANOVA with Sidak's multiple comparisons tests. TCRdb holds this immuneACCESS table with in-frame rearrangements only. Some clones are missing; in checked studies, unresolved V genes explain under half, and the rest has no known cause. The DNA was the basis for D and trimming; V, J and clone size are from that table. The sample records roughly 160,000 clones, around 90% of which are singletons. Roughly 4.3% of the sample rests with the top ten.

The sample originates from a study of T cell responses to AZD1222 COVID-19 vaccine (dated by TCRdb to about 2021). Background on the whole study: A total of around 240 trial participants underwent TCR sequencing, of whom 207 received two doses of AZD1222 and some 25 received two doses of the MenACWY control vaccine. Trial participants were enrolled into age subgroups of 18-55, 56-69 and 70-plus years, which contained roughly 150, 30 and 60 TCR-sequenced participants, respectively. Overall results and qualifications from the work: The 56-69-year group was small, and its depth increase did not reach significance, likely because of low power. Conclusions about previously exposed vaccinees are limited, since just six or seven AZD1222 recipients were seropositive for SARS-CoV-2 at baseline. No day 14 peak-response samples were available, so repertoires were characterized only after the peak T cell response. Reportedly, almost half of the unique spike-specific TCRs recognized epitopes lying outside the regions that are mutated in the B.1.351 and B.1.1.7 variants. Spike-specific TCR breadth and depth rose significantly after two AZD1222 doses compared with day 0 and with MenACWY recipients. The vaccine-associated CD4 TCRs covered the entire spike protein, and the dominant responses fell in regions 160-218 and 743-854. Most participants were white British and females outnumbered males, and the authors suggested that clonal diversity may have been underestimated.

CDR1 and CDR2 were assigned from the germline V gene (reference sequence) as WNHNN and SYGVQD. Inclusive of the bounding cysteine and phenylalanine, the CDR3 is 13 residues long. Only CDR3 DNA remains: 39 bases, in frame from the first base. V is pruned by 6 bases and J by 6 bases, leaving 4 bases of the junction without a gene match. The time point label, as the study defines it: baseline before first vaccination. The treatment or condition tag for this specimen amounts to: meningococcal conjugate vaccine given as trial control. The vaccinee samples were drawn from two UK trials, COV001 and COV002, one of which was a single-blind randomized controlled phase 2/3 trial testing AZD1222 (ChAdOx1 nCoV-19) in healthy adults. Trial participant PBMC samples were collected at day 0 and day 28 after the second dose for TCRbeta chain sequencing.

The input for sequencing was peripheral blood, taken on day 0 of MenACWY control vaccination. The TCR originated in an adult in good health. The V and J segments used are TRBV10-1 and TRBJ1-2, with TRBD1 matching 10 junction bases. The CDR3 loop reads CASSGGTGDGYTF. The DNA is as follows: TGCGCCAGCAGCGGGGGGACAGGGGATGGCTACACCTTC.